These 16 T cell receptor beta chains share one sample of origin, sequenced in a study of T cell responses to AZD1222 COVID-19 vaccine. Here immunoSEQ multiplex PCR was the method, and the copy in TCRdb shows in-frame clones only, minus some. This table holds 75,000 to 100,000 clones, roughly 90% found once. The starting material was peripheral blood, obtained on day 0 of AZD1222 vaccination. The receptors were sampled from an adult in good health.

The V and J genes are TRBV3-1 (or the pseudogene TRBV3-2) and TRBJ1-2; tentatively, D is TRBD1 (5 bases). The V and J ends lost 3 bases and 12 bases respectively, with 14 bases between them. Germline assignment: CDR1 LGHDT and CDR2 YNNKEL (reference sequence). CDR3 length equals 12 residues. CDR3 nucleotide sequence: TGTGCCAGCAGCCAGGCCGGGACCGCCAACACCTTC. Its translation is CASSQAGTANTF.

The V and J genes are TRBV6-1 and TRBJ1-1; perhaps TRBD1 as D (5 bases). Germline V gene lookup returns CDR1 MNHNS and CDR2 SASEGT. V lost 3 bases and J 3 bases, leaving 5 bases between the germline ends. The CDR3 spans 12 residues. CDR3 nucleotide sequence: TGTGCCAGCAGTGACAGGGACACTGAAGCTTTCTTT. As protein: CASSDRDTEAFF.

The CDR3 region is CASSQGLTPGGNIQYF. The DNA for the CDR3 is TGTGCCAGCAGCCAAGGCCTTACTCCAGGGGGAAACATTCAGTACTTC. The V call is TRBV3-1 (or the pseudogene TRBV3-2), the J call TRBJ2-4; 7 bases agree with TRBD1. Looked up from germline, CDR1 is LGHDT and CDR2 is YNNKEL (reference sequence). The CDR3 covers 16 residues. Trimming at V came to 1 base and at J to 6 bases, leaving 9 bases not matched to a gene.

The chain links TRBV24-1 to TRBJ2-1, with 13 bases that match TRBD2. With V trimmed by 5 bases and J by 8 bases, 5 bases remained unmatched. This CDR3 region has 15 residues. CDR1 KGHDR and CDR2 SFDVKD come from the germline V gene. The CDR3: CATSGTSGRQDEQFF. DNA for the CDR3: TGTGCCACCAGTGGGACTAGCGGGAGACAAGATGAGCAGTTCTTC.

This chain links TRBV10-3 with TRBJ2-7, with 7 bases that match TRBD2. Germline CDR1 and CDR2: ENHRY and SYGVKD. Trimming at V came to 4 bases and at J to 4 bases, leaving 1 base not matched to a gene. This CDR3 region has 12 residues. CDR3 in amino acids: CAISGTRYEQYF. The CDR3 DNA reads TGTGCCATCAGTGGGACTAGGTACGAGCAGTACTTC.

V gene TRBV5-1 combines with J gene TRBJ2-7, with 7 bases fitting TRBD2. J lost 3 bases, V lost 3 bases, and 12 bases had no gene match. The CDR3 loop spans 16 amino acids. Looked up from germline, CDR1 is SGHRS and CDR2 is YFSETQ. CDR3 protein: CASSSTWGDYYYEQYF. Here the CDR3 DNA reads TGCGCCAGCAGCTCAACGTGGGGGGACTACTACTACGAGCAGTACTTC.

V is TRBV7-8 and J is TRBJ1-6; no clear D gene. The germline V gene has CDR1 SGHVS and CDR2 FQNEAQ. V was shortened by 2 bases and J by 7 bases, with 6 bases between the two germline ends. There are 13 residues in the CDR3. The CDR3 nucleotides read TGTGCCAGCAGCTTATACAAGAATTCACCCCTCCACTTT. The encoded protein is CASSLYKNSPLHF.

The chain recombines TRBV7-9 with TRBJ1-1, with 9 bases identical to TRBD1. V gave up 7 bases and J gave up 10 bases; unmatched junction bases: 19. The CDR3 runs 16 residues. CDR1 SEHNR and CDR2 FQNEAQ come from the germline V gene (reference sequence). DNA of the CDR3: TGTGCCAGCATAGGACAGGGGTTTCATTCGGGATTGTCAGCTTTCTTT. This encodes CASIGQGFHSGLSAFF. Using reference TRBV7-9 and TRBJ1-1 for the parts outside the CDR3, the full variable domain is DTGVSQNPRHKITKRGQNVTFRCDPISEHNRLYWYRQTLGQGPEFLTYFQNEAQLEKSRLLSDRFSAERPKGSFSTLEIQRTEQGDSAMYLCASIGQGFHSGLSAFFGQGTRLTVV.

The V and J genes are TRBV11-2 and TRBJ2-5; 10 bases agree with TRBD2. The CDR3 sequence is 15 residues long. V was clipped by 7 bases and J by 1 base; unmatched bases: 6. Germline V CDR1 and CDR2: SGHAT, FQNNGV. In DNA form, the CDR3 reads TGTGCCAGCACCCTAGCGGGAGACACCCAAGAGACCCAGTACTTC. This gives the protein CASTLAGDTQETQYF.

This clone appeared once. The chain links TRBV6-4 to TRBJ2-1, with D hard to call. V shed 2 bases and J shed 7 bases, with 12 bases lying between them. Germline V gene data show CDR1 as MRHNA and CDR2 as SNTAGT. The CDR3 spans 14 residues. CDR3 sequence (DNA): TGTGCCAGCAGTGACCCGGTATTCGGGAATGAGCAGTTCTTC. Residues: CASSDPVFGNEQFF.

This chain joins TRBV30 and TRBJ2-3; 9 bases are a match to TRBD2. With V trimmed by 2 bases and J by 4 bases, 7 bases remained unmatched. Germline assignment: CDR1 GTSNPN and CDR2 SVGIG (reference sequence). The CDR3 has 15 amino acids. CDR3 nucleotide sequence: TGTGCCTGGAGTCCACCCGGGACTAGCTCAGATACGCAGTATTTT. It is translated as CAWSPPGTSSDTQYF.

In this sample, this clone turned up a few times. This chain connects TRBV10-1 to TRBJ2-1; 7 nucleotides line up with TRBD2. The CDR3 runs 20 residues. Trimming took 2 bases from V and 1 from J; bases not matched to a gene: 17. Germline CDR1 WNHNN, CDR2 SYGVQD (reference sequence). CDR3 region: CASSERRGCVRRESYNEQFF. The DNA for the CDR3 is TGCGCCAGCAGTGAGAGGCGCGGTTGTGTCAGGCGGGAGTCCTACAATGAGCAGTTCTTC.

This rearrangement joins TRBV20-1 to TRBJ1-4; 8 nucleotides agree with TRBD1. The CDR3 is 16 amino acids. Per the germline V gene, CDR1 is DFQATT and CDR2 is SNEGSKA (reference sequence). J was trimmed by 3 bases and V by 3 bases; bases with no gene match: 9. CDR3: CSASPSGGFANEKLFF. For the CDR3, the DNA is TGCAGTGCTAGTCCCTCAGGGGGCTTTGCTAATGAAAAACTGTTTTTT.

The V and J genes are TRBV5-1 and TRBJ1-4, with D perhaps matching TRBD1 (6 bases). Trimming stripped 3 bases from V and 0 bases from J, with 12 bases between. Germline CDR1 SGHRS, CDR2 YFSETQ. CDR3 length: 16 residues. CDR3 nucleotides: TGCGCCAGCAGCTCCCGGGACAAAGCAACTAATGAAAAACTGTTTTTT. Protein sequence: CASSSRDKATNEKLFF.

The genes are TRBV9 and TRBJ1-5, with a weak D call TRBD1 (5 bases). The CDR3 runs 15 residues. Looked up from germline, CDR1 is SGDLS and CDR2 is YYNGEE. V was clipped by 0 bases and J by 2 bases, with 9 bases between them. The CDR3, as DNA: TGTGCCAGCAGCGTAGACGGGGGAGGCAATCAGCCCCAGCATTTT. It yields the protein CASSVDGGGNQPQHF. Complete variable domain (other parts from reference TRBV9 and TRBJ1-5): DSGVTQTPKHLITATGQRVTLRCSPRSGDLSVYWYQQSLDQGLQFLIQYYNGEERAKGNILERFSAQQFPDLHSELNLSSLELGDSALYFCASSVDGGGNQPQHFGDGTRLSIL.

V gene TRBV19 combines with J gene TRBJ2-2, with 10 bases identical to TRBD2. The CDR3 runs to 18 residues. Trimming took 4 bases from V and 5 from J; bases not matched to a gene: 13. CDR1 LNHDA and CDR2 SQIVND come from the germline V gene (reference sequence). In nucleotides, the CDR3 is TGTGCCAGTAGTACAAACGGACTAGCGGATTACGTGACCGGGGAGCTGTTTTTT. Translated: CASSTNGLADYVTGELFF.